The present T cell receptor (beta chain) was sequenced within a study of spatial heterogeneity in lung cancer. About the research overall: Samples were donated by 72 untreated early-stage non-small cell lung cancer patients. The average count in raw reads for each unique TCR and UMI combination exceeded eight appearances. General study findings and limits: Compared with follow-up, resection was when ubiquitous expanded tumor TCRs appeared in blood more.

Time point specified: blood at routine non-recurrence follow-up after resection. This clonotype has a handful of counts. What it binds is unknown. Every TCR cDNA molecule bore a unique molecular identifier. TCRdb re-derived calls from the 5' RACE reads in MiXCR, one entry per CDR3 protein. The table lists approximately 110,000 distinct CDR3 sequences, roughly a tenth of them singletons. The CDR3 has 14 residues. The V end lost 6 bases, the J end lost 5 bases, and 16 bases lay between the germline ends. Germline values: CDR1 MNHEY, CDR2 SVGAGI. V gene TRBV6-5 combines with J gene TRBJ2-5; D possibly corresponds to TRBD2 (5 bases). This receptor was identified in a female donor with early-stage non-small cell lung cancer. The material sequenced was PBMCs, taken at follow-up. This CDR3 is CASSLLVSRETQYF. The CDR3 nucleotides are TGTGCCAGCAGCCTACTAGTATCTCGGGAGACCCAGTACTTC.